This paragraph reports one T cell receptor (beta chain). This sample is part of a study of technical replicates of blood from several donors. Germline V lookup: CDR1 KGHSH, CDR2 LQKENI. The CDR3 has 17 residues. V gave up 3 bases and J gave up 4 bases; unmatched junction bases: 11. TCRdb's table, derived via immunoSEQ multiplex PCR, lists solely in-frame clones and lacks some. The sample lists 100,000 or so clones, 90% to 95% occurring once. This receptor was taken from a human donor in good health. The chain employs TRBV18 and TRBJ1-5; the match to TRBD1 covers 8 bases. The source material was T cells isolated from PBMCs. CDR3 sequence: CASSPNSPTGDNQPQHF. The CDR3 DNA follows: TGTGCCAGCTCACCGAATTCCCCGACAGGGGATAATCAGCCCCAGCATTTT.